This T cell receptor (beta chain) was recorded in a study of beta chain features in type 1 diabetes. Regarding the study as a whole: Type 1 diabetes patients showed a moderate but significant shortening of TCRB CDR3s in all four CD4+ subsets.

This CDR3 comprises 14 residues. CDR1 SQVTM and CDR2 ANQGSEA come from the germline V gene. Losses at the gene ends were 6 bases for V and 2 bases for J; bases not matched to a gene: 9. Details on this clone: Its target is unknown.

Expressed TCRB transcripts were sequenced, since all the RNA that had been isolated was reverse transcribed. Data came from immunoSEQ multiplex PCR; TCRdb stores just in-frame clones and leaves some out. Among 150,000 or so clones listed, roughly 60% were seen once. This receptor was identified in a man under 40 with type 1 diabetes. Sequences were obtained from naive CD4+ T cells from blood. The chain is built from TRBV29-1 and TRBJ2-7; 8 bases map to TRBD2. The CDR3 coding sequence is TGCAGCGTGCCCGGCGCGGGGGGCCCCTACGAGCAGTACTTC. This gives the protein CSVPGAGGPYEQYF.